The 16 T cell receptor beta chains below all came from one sample that was sequenced in a study of cytomegalovirus exposure and HLA in healthy donors. Primers: 60 Vbeta forward and 13 Jbeta reverse. Assay used: immunoSEQ multiplex PCR; TCRdb lists only in-frame clones, some missing. The sample holds about 97,000 clones; 76% are singletons and the top ten take around 4.1%. The sequenced material came from PBMCs. All receptors come from a man aged 35-49 years in good health and CMV-seronegative.

This chain links TRBV6-1 with TRBJ2-7, with 7 bases matching TRBD1. The length of the CDR3 is 14 residues. The V segment lost 5 bases and the J segment 0 bases; nucleotides outside the gene matches: 4. The germline gives CDR1 MNHNS, CDR2 SASEGT. The CDR3 region has the DNA TGTGCCAGCAGTCGGACAGGCGGCTCCTACGAGCAGTACTTC. This translates into CASSRTGGSYEQYF.

A remark on this clone: The junction departs from germline at one end; a sequencing error may be responsible. The V call is TRBV7-9, the J call TRBJ2-1; D is ambiguous. In germline, CDR1 is SEHNR, CDR2 FQNEAQ (reference sequence). The CDR3 extends over 13 amino acids. The CDR3 sequence: CSSSLVNNNEQFF. For the CDR3, the DNA is TGTTCCAGCAGCTTAGTTAACAACAATGAGCAGTTCTTC. Using reference TRBV7-9 and TRBJ2-1 for the parts outside the CDR3, the full variable domain is DTGVSQNPRHKITKRGQNVTFRCDPISEHNRLYWYRQTLGQGPEFLTYFQNEAQLEKSRLLSDRFSAERPKGSFSTLEIQRTEQGDSAMYLCSSSLVNNNEQFFGPGTRLTVL.

The genes are TRBV6-1 and TRBJ1-2; D is uncertain. In germline, CDR1 is MNHNS, CDR2 SASEGT. V lost 7 bases and J 5 bases, leaving 17 bases between the germline ends. CDR3 length: 14 residues. CDR3 sequence reads: CASISTRQKYGYTF. In DNA, the CDR3 is TGTGCCAGCATCTCGACTCGGCAGAAGTATGGCTACACCTTC.

This clone came up a few times. The CDR3 is CASSLSGTANNEQFF. The CDR3 nucleotides read TGTGCCAGCAGCTTATCCGGGACAGCTAACAATGAGCAGTTCTTC. The chain recombines TRBV7-2 with TRBJ2-1; 7 bases fit TRBD1. CDR3 length equals 15 residues. Germline CDR1 and CDR2: SGHTA and FQGNSA. Trimming removed 2 bases from V and 5 bases from J; junction bases left unmatched: 6.

This rearrangement joins TRBV6-6 to TRBJ1-2; the match to TRBD1 covers 7 bases. Germline V gene lookup returns CDR1 MNHNY and CDR2 SVGAGI (reference sequence). The CDR3 length is 12 residues. V shed 7 bases, J shed 7 bases, and the junction held 6 bases outside the gene matches. For the CDR3, the DNA is TGTGCCAGCACTTTACAGGGGCCTGGCTACACCTTC. This codes for CASTLQGPGYTF.

The J gene is TRBJ1-4, the V gene TRBV28; D uncertain. The germline V and J ends were trimmed by 8 bases and 1 base, with 14 bases remaining between them. CDR3 length equals 15 residues. Germline V gene sequence: CDR1 MDHEN, CDR2 SYDVKM. This CDR3 reads CASGTPGLTNEKLFF. Here the CDR3 DNA reads TGTGCCAGCGGTACCCCTGGGCTAACTAATGAAAAACTGTTTTTT.

The chain joins TRBV9 to TRBJ2-3; 10 bases map to TRBD1. The germline V gene encodes CDR1 SGDLS and CDR2 YYNGEE. Losses at the gene ends were 0 bases for V and 5 bases for J; bases not matched to a gene: 0. The CDR3 loop spans 14 amino acids. The DNA of the CDR3 is TGTGCCAGCAGCGTAGGGGACAGGGGAGATACGCAGTATTTT. This codes for CASSVGDRGDTQYF.

The gene calls are TRBV29-1 and TRBJ2-3, with 8 bases fitting TRBD1. Per the germline V gene, CDR1 is SQVTM and CDR2 is ANQGSEA. This CDR3 is built from 13 residues. V was pared by 7 bases and J by 2 bases, with 5 bases of the junction left unmatched. In nucleotides, the CDR3 is TGCAGCGGCCGACAGGGGCACACAGATACGCAGTATTTT. It translates to CSGRQGHTDTQYF.

This chain uses TRBV4-3 with TRBJ2-1, with 8 bases that match TRBD2. CDR1 is LGHNA and CDR2 is YSLEER in the germline V gene. The trim removed 2 bases at V and 8 bases at J, leaving 11 bases unmatched. The CDR3 contains 16 residues. The CDR3 coding sequence is TGCGCCAGCAGCCAATACGGGGGGGCGGAGAGGGATGAGCAGTTCTTC. Its protein is CASSQYGGAERDEQFF.

The V call is TRBV5-1, the J call TRBJ2-2, with a possible D match to TRBD1 (6 bases). V was cut by 6 bases and J by 1 base, with 16 bases left in between. Germline assignment: CDR1 SGHRS and CDR2 YFSETQ. The CDR3 runs to 16 residues. The chain's CDR3 is CASNVRGEMNTGELFF. The CDR3 DNA is TGCGCCAGCAATGTCAGGGGAGAGATGAACACCGGGGAGCTGTTTTTT.

The J gene is TRBJ1-1, the V gene TRBV6-1; 7 bases align to TRBD1. J lost 8 bases, V lost 8 bases, and 11 bases had no gene match. The CDR3 is 13 residues long. Per germline, CDR1 MNHNS and CDR2 SASEGT. This CDR3 reads CASFLRDSLEAFF. The CDR3 DNA is TGTGCCAGCTTCTTAAGGGACAGCCTAGAAGCTTTCTTT.

Comment on this clone: The junction and the germline gene differ at one end; a read error may be behind it. This CDR3 reads CASSPQALNAEAFF. In DNA form, the CDR3 reads TGTGCCAGCAGCCCTCAGGCTCTGAACGCTGAAGCTTTCTTT. V is TRBV7-9 and J is TRBJ1-1; unclear D gene. The CDR3 runs 14 residues. CDR1 SEHNR and CDR2 FQNEAQ come from the germline V gene (reference sequence).

This clone occurred a few times. This rearrangement joins TRBV6-1 to TRBJ1-1, with D unresolved. The ends were cut back, 7 bases at V and 0 bases at J, with 9 bases in the middle. Germline lookup yields CDR1 MNHNS and CDR2 SASEGT. This CDR3 contains 13 residues. The CDR3 spells CASKEGLNTEAFF. CDR3 bases: TGTGCCAGCAAGGAGGGTTTGAACACTGAAGCTTTCTTT.

The chain couples TRBV6-1 to TRBJ2-7, with 7 bases fitting TRBD2. Germline V lookup: CDR1 MNHNS, CDR2 SASEGT. CDR3 size: 12 residues. V was pared by 7 bases and J by 8 bases, with 8 bases of the junction left unmatched. CDR3 nucleotide sequence: TGTGCCAGCAAAGAGGCCGGGACTAAGCAGTACTTC. Residues: CASKEAGTKQYF.

The chain is built from TRBV19 and TRBJ2-7; tentative D call: TRBD1 (6 bases). The length of the CDR3 is 15 residues. V gave up 0 bases and J gave up 1 base, with 10 bases separating them. Germline V CDR1 and CDR2: LNHDA, SQIVND (reference sequence). The CDR3 DNA is TGTGCCAGTAGTATAGATTTCACAGGGTCCTACGAGCAGTACTTC. This encodes CASSIDFTGSYEQYF.

The chain employs TRBV6-4 and TRBJ2-5; 9 positions agree with TRBD1. Germline CDR1 is MRHNA and CDR2 is SNTAGT. With 8 bases clipped from V and 1 base from J, the junction kept 8 bases outside the gene matches. This CDR3 is built from 15 residues. This chain's CDR3 is CASPRDRARQETQYF. The DNA of the CDR3 is TGTGCCAGCCCCCGGGACAGGGCCCGCCAAGAGACCCAGTACTTC.